This T cell receptor (beta chain) was recorded in a study of shared clonotypes between healthy human individuals. Some clones are missing from TCRdb's copy, which holds only in-frame ones; the method was immunoSEQ multiplex PCR. The table shows around 1.1 million clones, with roughly 80% occurring only once. The length of the CDR3 is 13 residues. Trimming cost V 6 bases and J 2 bases; bases outside gene matches: 4. Germline CDR1 reads MGHDK; CDR2 reads SYGVNS. The source of this sequence is a young man in good health. Some clones in this sample may be carry-over from other donors' samples. V and J are TRBV25-1 and TRBJ2-7, with TRBD1 matching 7 bases. Sequencing was carried out using memory CD4+ T cells from PBMCs. Subset reported: CD45RA-negative fraction. The CDR3 sequence is CASRLTGAYEQYF. For the CDR3, the DNA is TGTGCCAGCAGACTCACAGGGGCCTACGAGCAGTACTTC.